The present T cell receptor (beta chain) was sequenced within a study of T-cell reconstitution after alpha-beta-depleted transplantation in children. Unique molecular identifiers were used in preparing the TCRbeta library. TCRdb reprocessed the PCR reads via MiXCR and lists one record per CDR3 protein. The data contain roughly 500,000 distinct CDR3 sequences, around a third of them singletons. The source of this sequence is a human donor who donated a stem cell graft to a child with aplastic anemia. Specimen: PBMCs from the stem cell graft donor, collected from the stem cell graft.

CDR3 region: CASRTGAAQQFF. As DNA, the CDR3 is TGTGCCAGCAGAACAGGGGCAGCGCAGCAGTTCTTC. This chain links TRBV11-3 with TRBJ2-1; 7 positions match TRBD1. CDR3 length: 12 residues. V trimming: 6 bases; J trimming: 11 bases; junction bases outside the gene matches: 7. CDR1 is SGHNT, CDR2 YENEEA, per germline.